Following are 21 T cell receptor beta chains from one sample sequenced in a study of blood T cell repertoires in COVID-19. Sequencing was performed with immunoSEQ multiplex PCR; in TCRdb, only in-frame clones are kept and a portion is missing. Here the sample spans around 47,000 clones, about 83% being singletons. The sequencing sample was made of peripheral blood. Every receptor here comes from a man in his 70s with active COVID-19.

The chain is built from TRBV5-1 and TRBJ2-5; TRBD1 aligns across 7 bases. The CDR3 runs 16 residues. Germline V lookup: CDR1 SGHRS, CDR2 YFSETQ. Trimming at V came to 0 bases and at J to 2 bases, leaving 7 bases not matched to a gene. The CDR3 loop reads CASSLVGNRGQETQYF. CDR3 nucleotide sequence: TGCGCCAGCAGCTTGGTGGGGAACAGGGGACAAGAGACCCAGTACTTC.

J is TRBJ2-7 and V is TRBV7-2; D perhaps matches TRBD2 (5 bases). Trimming pared 4 bases from V and 6 bases from J, leaving 10 bases between. This CDR3 spans 12 amino acids. CDR1 is SGHTA, CDR2 FQGNSA, per germline. The CDR3 sequence: CASSSRSGEQYF. DNA for the CDR3: TGTGCCAGCAGCTCGCGGAGCGGCGAGCAGTACTTC.

The sample holds a few counts of this clone. V gene TRBV27 combines with J gene TRBJ2-7; 8 bases align to TRBD1. Trimming at V came to 5 bases and at J to 0 bases, leaving 3 bases not matched to a gene. CDR1 and CDR2 (germline): MNHEY, SMNVEV (reference sequence). CDR3 length: 14 amino acids. CDR3 nucleotides: TGTGCCAGCAGTCGGACAGGGAGCTCCTACGAGCAGTACTTC. It specifies CASSRTGSSYEQYF.

This chain joins TRBV19 and TRBJ2-7; the match to TRBD1 covers 8 bases. The germline V gene has CDR1 LNHDA and CDR2 SQIVND (reference sequence). The trim removed 2 bases at V and 1 base at J, leaving 4 bases unmatched. The CDR3 sequence is 15 residues long. In nucleotides, the CDR3 is TGTGCCAGTAGTATACGTCGGGACAGGTCCTACGAGCAGTACTTC. Translated: CASSIRRDRSYEQYF.

The chain is built from TRBV24-1 and TRBJ1-2; 7 bases line up with TRBD1. Germline V gene data show CDR1 as KGHDR and CDR2 as SFDVKD. V shed 3 bases and J 4 bases; nucleotides not matched to a gene: 4. CDR3 length: 14 residues. The CDR3 DNA reads as TGTGCCACCAGTGATGGGACAGACCTCTATGGCTACACCTTC. Amino acids: CATSDGTDLYGYTF.

The CDR3 DNA follows: TGTGCCAGCAGGACAGGACTGAACACTGAAGCTTTCTTT. Its translation: CASRTGLNTEAFF. The chain has TRBV2 and TRBJ1-1, with D maybe TRBD1 (6 bases). This CDR3 has 13 amino acids. The germline V gene encodes CDR1 SNHLY and CDR2 FYNNEI. Trimming removed 6 bases at V and 0 bases at J, with 8 bases between.

The V gene is TRBV7-2, the J gene TRBJ2-5; D may be TRBD1 (6 bases). V was clipped by 5 bases and J by 0 bases, with 22 bases between them. The CDR3 is made up of 18 amino acids. The germline V gene encodes CDR1 SGHTA and CDR2 FQGNSA. DNA of the CDR3: TGTGCCAGCAGCACAACCCCTGTAGGCAGGGGTTACCAAGAGACCCAGTACTTC. This sequence encodes CASSTTPVGRGYQETQYF.

This rearrangement joins TRBV18 to TRBJ1-4; 9 nucleotides agree with TRBD1. CDR3 size: 16 residues. The germline V gene has CDR1 KGHSH and CDR2 LQKENI. The trim removed 6 bases at V and 7 bases at J, leaving 12 bases unmatched. CDR3 amino acids: CASSRDREVKGEKLFF. CDR3 coding DNA: TGTGCCAGCTCCCGGGACAGGGAAGTCAAAGGTGAAAAACTGTTTTTT.

The CDR3 region is CAWSVLLGDFRGGTEAFF. The CDR3, as DNA: TGTGCCTGGAGTGTACTCCTCGGGGATTTCAGGGGAGGGACTGAAGCTTTCTTT. The chain employs TRBV30 and TRBJ1-1; D is perhaps TRBD1 (6 bases). From germline, CDR1 is GTSNPN and CDR2 SVGIG (reference sequence). V gave up 0 bases and J gave up 5 bases, with 25 bases separating them. This CDR3 region has 18 residues. Full variable domain (missing parts from reference TRBV30 and TRBJ1-1): SQTIHQWPATLVQPVGSPLSLECTVEGTSNPNLYWYRQAAGRGLQLLFYSVGIGQISSEVPQNLSASRPQDRQFILSSKKLLLSDSGFYLCAWSVLLGDFRGGTEAFFGQGTRLTVV.

V and J are TRBV2 and TRBJ2-1; 13 bases line up with TRBD2. The germline CDR1 and CDR2 sequences are SNHLY and FYNNEI. The CDR3 runs to 15 residues. J lost 7 bases, V lost 2 bases, and 2 bases had no gene match. The CDR3 DNA sequence: TGTGCCAGCAGTGAATCGGGACTAGCGGGGAATGAGCAGTTCTTC. Translating it yields CASSESGLAGNEQFF.

J is TRBJ1-2 and V is TRBV7-9, with a weak D call TRBD1 (6 bases). The V and J ends lost 0 bases and 4 bases respectively, with 15 bases between them. Germline loops: CDR1 SEHNR, CDR2 FQNEAQ (reference sequence). The CDR3 loop spans 16 amino acids. As DNA, the CDR3 is TGTGCCAGCAGCTTAGCGCCAGGGGTGTCTTTCTATGGCTACACCTTC. Protein product: CASSLAPGVSFYGYTF.

The chain uses TRBV4-3 and TRBJ2-3, with 8 bases fitting TRBD2. Losses at the gene ends were 0 bases for V and 6 bases for J; bases not matched to a gene: 8. Germline V gives CDR1 LGHNA, CDR2 YSLEER. The CDR3 spans 16 residues. The CDR3 reads CASSQDSAGVIDTQYF. In DNA, the CDR3 is TGCGCCAGCAGCCAAGATTCAGCGGGGGTCATCGATACGCAGTATTTT.

This clone occurred once. The chain links TRBV5-8 to TRBJ1-1; the D gene is possibly TRBD1 (5 bases). The germline V gene has CDR1 SGHTS and CDR2 YDEGEE. V was pared by 4 bases and J by 7 bases, with 14 bases between. CDR3 size: 13 residues. Here the CDR3 DNA reads TGTGCCAGCAGCCGGGTTAGGGGCAGTGAAGCTTTCTTT. It is translated as CASSRVRGSEAFF. The full variable domain, in which reference TRBV5-8 and TRBJ1-1 provide the parts outside the CDR3, is EAGVTQSPTHLIKTRGQQATLRCSPISGHTSVYWYQQALGLGLQFLLWYDEGEERNRGNFPPRFSGRQFPNYSSELNVNALELEDSALYLCASSRVRGSEAFFGQGTRLTVV.

The rearrangement uses TRBV7-9 and TRBJ2-7, with 7 bases that match TRBD2. V gave up 5 bases and J gave up 5 bases; unmatched junction bases: 3. CDR3 size: 12 residues. Germline CDR1 is SEHNR and CDR2 is FQNEAQ (reference sequence). The CDR3 here is CASSPTSDEQYF. The CDR3 DNA is TGTGCCAGCAGCCCCACTAGCGACGAGCAGTACTTC.

This clone came up once. The J gene is TRBJ1-2, the V gene TRBV15; TRBD1 agrees at 7 bases. Germline V CDR1 and CDR2: LNHNV, YYDKDF (reference sequence). The CDR3 totals 15 residues. The V gene end was trimmed by 0 bases and the J gene end by 8 bases; junction bases not matched to a gene: 9. Written as DNA, the CDR3 is TGTGCCACCAGCAGAGAGGGAGACAGGGTGCACGGCTACACCTTC. This encodes CATSREGDRVHGYTF.

There are a few counts of this clone. This chain links TRBV9 with TRBJ2-3; TRBD2 agrees at 8 bases. Germline V gene sequence: CDR1 SGDLS, CDR2 YYNGEE. The CDR3 is 15 amino acids. V lost 0 bases, J lost 5 bases, and 5 bases stayed unmatched. CDR3: CASSVASGGVDTQYF. The CDR3, as DNA: TGTGCCAGCAGCGTAGCGTCGGGGGGGGTAGATACGCAGTATTTT.

The rearrangement joins TRBV4-1 to TRBJ1-6; D call uncertain. CDR3 length equals 13 residues. Trimming shortened V by 1 base and J by 10 bases, and 8 bases separated the two germline ends. The germline gives CDR1 MGHRA, CDR2 YSYEKL. CDR3 region: CASSQALQSPLHF. The CDR3 coding sequence is TGCGCCAGCAGCCAAGCCTTACAGTCACCCCTCCACTTT.

This clone was seen only once. The chain recombines TRBV11-2 with TRBJ2-6, with D possibly being TRBD1 (6 bases). The V gene's germline CDR1 is SGHAT and CDR2 FQNNGV. V lost 4 bases and J lost 2, with 15 bases in between. The CDR3 sequence is 17 residues long. The CDR3 spells CASSYHPQGPGANVLTF. The CDR3 region has the DNA TGTGCCAGCAGCTATCACCCACAGGGCCCTGGGGCCAACGTCCTGACTTTC.

This chain links TRBV5-6 with TRBJ2-7; TRBD1 agrees at 8 bases. The J segment lost 6 bases and the V segment lost 3 bases, leaving 11 bases of the junction unmatched. The CDR3 has 15 residues. CDR1 and CDR2 (germline): SGHDT, YYEEEE. The CDR3 sequence: CASSSDRAPSREQYF. In DNA, the CDR3 is TGTGCCAGCAGCTCGGACAGGGCCCCTTCCCGCGAGCAGTACTTC.

V and J are TRBV5-4 and TRBJ1-6; 7 nucleotides agree with TRBD1. J was trimmed by 8 bases and V by 1 base; bases with no gene match: 6. The germline V gene encodes CDR1 SGHNT and CDR2 YYREEE (reference sequence). The CDR3 runs to 15 residues. CDR3 amino acids: CASSLTGVGDSPLHF. For the CDR3, the DNA is TGTGCCAGCAGCTTGACAGGGGTCGGGGATTCACCCCTCCACTTT. The full variable domain, completed using reference TRBV5-4 and TRBJ1-6, is ETGVTQSPTHLIKTRGQQVTLRCSSQSGHNTVSWYQQALGQGPQFIFQYYREEENGRGNFPPRFSGLQFPNYSSELNVNALELDDSALYLCASSLTGVGDSPLHFGNGTRLTVT.

The V and J genes are TRBV11-1 and TRBJ2-1, with 9 bases that match TRBD1. V shed 6 bases, J shed 8 bases, and the junction held 8 bases outside the gene matches. CDR3 length equals 14 residues. Per germline, CDR1 SGHAT and CDR2 FQDESV (reference sequence). The CDR3 nucleotides are TGTGCCAGCAGACCCGGGACAGGGATCTATGAGCAGTTCTTC. Encoded protein: CASRPGTGIYEQFF.